These 19 T cell receptor beta chains came from one sample sequenced in a study of blood T cell repertoires in COVID-19. Method: immunoSEQ multiplex PCR; TCRdb's copy keeps in-frame clones and lacks some. Of a few hundred thousand clones detected, around 88% appear once; the ten largest clones hold about 1.7%. Sequencing was carried out using peripheral blood. Source of these receptors: a woman aged 45-65 years with acute or convalescent COVID-19.

The rearrangement uses TRBV6-6 and TRBJ2-6; D is ambiguous. The V gene's germline CDR1 is MNHNY and CDR2 SVGAGI (reference sequence). This CDR3 has 16 residues. The V end was cut by 0 bases, the J end by 4 bases, with 10 bases between. CDR3 in DNA: TGTGCCAGCAGTTACTCGAGCCCCTCCGGGGCCAACGTCCTGACTTTC. Its translation is CASSYSSPSGANVLTF.

The chain is built from TRBV5-5 and TRBJ2-3; 11 bases agree with TRBD1. V dropped 4 bases and J dropped 8; count of bases not matched to a gene: 6. CDR3 length: 14 amino acids. Germline assignment: CDR1 SGHKS and CDR2 YYEKEE (reference sequence). CDR3 sequence: CASSRDRGLGTQYF. CDR3 nucleotides: TGTGCCAGCAGCCGGGACAGGGGGTTAGGTACGCAGTATTTT. The full variable domain, with the rest looked up from reference TRBV5-5 and TRBJ2-3, is DAGVTQSPTHLIKTRGQQVTLRCSPISGHKSVSWYQQVLGQGPQFIFQYYEKEERGRGNFPDRFSARQFPNYSSELNVNALLLGDSALYLCASSRDRGLGTQYFGPGTRLTVL.

The CDR3 DNA reads as TGTGCCAGCAGCCTGATGACAGGGACCGTCTACGAGCAGTACTTC. It specifies CASSLMTGTVYEQYF. The chain recombines TRBV3-1 (or the pseudogene TRBV3-2) with TRBJ2-7, with 7 nucleotides matching TRBD1. This CDR3 has 15 residues. Germline V gene sequence: CDR1 LGHDT, CDR2 YNNKEL (reference sequence). V trimming: 4 bases; J trimming: 3 bases; junction bases outside the gene matches: 9.

This sequence joins TRBV9 and TRBJ2-7, with 7 bases identical to TRBD1. J was trimmed by 6 bases and V by 0 bases; bases with no gene match: 9. CDR3 size: 15 residues. Germline lookup yields CDR1 SGDLS and CDR2 YYNGEE. The CDR3 region is CASSVAEGAYREQYF. CDR3 nucleotide sequence: TGTGCCAGCAGCGTAGCTGAGGGGGCATATCGCGAGCAGTACTTC.

This chain connects TRBV6-6 to TRBJ2-2; 10 nucleotides align to TRBD2. Per germline, CDR1 MNHNY and CDR2 SVGAGI (reference sequence). V lost 5 bases and J lost 0; bases outside the gene matches: 18. This CDR3 is 21 amino acids long. CDR3 nucleotide sequence: TGTGCCAGCAGTCTTACTCCGATCGGACTAGCGGATATCGCGAACACCGGGGAGCTGTTTTTT. This sequence encodes CASSLTPIGLADIANTGELFF.

This clone came up once. The rearrangement links TRBV4-3 to TRBJ2-3, with D perhaps TRBD2 (6 bases). The V end lost 0 bases, the J end lost 2 bases, and 12 bases lay between the germline ends. CDR3 length: 16 amino acids. The germline gives CDR1 LGHNA, CDR2 YSLEER. CDR3 region: CASSQDFQGLTDTQYF. The CDR3 DNA is TGCGCCAGCAGCCAAGATTTCCAGGGACTCACAGATACGCAGTATTTT.

On this clone: Sequence at one end of the junction differs from germline and may be a read error. This chain links TRBV2 with TRBJ2-3; 10 nucleotides align to TRBD1. The CDR3 consists of 15 residues. In germline, CDR1 is SNHLY, CDR2 FYNNEI. The CDR3 DNA is TGTGCCGGCAGGTCAGGACAGGGGGGGACAGATACGCAGTATTTT. Its translation: CAGRSGQGGTDTQYF. Filled out from reference TRBV2 and TRBJ2-3, the complete variable domain reads EPEVTQTPSHQVTQMGQEVILRCVPISNHLYFYWYRQILGQKVEFLVSFYNNEISEKSEIFDDQFSVERPDGSNFTLKIRSTKLEDSAMYFCAGRSGQGGTDTQYFGPGTRLTVL.

The rearrangement links TRBV28 to TRBJ2-5; a possible D gene is TRBD1 (7 bases). Germline V CDR1 and CDR2: MDHEN, SYDVKM. V was shortened by 5 bases and J by 5 bases, with 15 bases between the two germline ends. This CDR3 is 14 amino acids long. DNA for the CDR3: TGTGCCAGCAGTGGAACCAGGGGGAGGGAGACCCAGTACTTC. This encodes CASSGTRGRETQYF.

With respect to this clone: Distinct nucleotide sequences in the sample also encode this CDR3. The chain uses TRBV9 and TRBJ2-2; 7 bases line up with TRBD1. The CDR3 totals 23 residues. V was pared by 0 bases and J by 3 bases, with 26 bases of the junction left unmatched. Germline V gene lookup returns CDR1 SGDLS and CDR2 YYNGEE. The CDR3 sequence is CASSVEGGRYRYRTGPYTGELFF. DNA for the CDR3: TGTGCCAGCAGCGTAGAGGGCGGACGGTATAGATACCGGACAGGTCCTTACACCGGGGAGCTGTTTTTT.

The rearrangement uses TRBV2 and TRBJ2-3, with 9 bases fitting TRBD2. There are 14 residues in the CDR3. CDR1 and CDR2 from the germline V gene are SNHLY and FYNNEI. Trimming took 6 bases from V and 6 from J; bases not matched to a gene: 7. The CDR3 protein is CASRGGRGRDTQYF. The CDR3 DNA reads as TGTGCCAGCAGAGGCGGGAGGGGACGGGATACGCAGTATTTT.

The V gene is TRBV10-3, the J gene TRBJ2-7, with 14 nucleotides matching TRBD2. V was pared by 0 bases and J by 5 bases, with 3 bases of the junction left unmatched. Germline CDR1 and CDR2: ENHRY and SYGVKD. CDR3 length: 16 amino acids. CDR3 sequence (DNA): TGTGCCATCAGTGAGTCAGGGACTAGCGGGAGCAACGAGCAGTACTTC. Its protein product is CAISESGTSGSNEQYF.

V gene TRBV9 combines with J gene TRBJ1-2; 7 nucleotides line up with TRBD1. This CDR3 comprises 14 residues. Germline-derived CDR1 and CDR2 are SGDLS and YYNGEE. V lost 3 bases and J lost 4; bases outside the gene matches: 6. CDR3 coding DNA: TGTGCCAGCAGCGCGGGGACAGTTACCTATGGCTACACCTTC. Amino acid sequence: CASSAGTVTYGYTF.

The chain combines TRBV28 with TRBJ2-3, with 10 bases aligning to TRBD2. Germline-derived CDR1 and CDR2 are MDHEN and SYDVKM. V dropped 5 bases and J dropped 7; count of bases not matched to a gene: 6. CDR3 size: 14 residues. CDR3 residues: CASSPGLALNTQYF. The DNA of the CDR3 is TGTGCCAGCAGTCCGGGACTAGCGCTTAATACGCAGTATTTT.

The chain has TRBV5-1 and TRBJ2-7, with D maybe TRBD1 (6 bases). Deletions cut 7 bases from V and 1 base from J, with 21 bases between. From germline, CDR1 is SGHRS and CDR2 YFSETQ. CDR3 length: 16 residues. In nucleotides, the CDR3 is TGCGCCAGCGGGGTAGCAGGGGCGCTTAGTTCCTACGAGCAGTACTTC. It yields the protein CASGVAGALSSYEQYF.

The chain links TRBV24-1 to TRBJ2-3, with 10 bases matching TRBD1. The CDR3 consists of 12 residues. CDR1 and CDR2 from the germline V gene are KGHDR and SFDVKD. Trimming removed 10 bases from V and 3 bases from J; junction bases left unmatched: 0. This CDR3 reads CATDRGTDTQYF. In DNA, the CDR3 is TGTGCCACGGACAGGGGGACAGATACGCAGTATTTT.

The CDR3 DNA is TGTGCCAGCAGCTTAGCGTGGAGACAGGCCTACGAGCAGTACTTC. This encodes CASSLAWRQAYEQYF. J is TRBJ2-7 and V is TRBV7-2; D might be TRBD1 (6 bases). Germline CDR1 reads SGHTA; CDR2 reads FQGNSA. The V end lost 0 bases, the J end lost 2 bases, and 11 bases lay between the germline ends. The CDR3 loop spans 15 amino acids.

This clone was detected once. V is TRBV5-1 and J is TRBJ2-2, with 8 nucleotides matching TRBD2. After removal of 4 bases from V and 7 bases from J, the junction contained 12 bases not matched to a gene. The CDR3 consists of 16 residues. CDR1 and CDR2 from the germline V gene are SGHRS and YFSETQ. CDR3 loop: CASSPEPGGVGGELFF. The CDR3 region has the DNA TGCGCCAGCAGCCCGGAGCCGGGAGGGGTCGGCGGGGAGCTGTTTTTT. Combining the CDR3 with reference TRBV5-1 and TRBJ2-2 gives the whole variable domain KAGVTQTPRYLIKTRGQQVTLSCSPISGHRSVSWYQQTPGQGLQFLFEYFSETQRNKGNFPGRFSGRQFSNSRSEMNVSTLELGDSALYLCASSPEPGGVGGELFFGEGSRLTVL.

J is TRBJ2-1 and V is TRBV27; TRBD1 aligns across 9 bases. The CDR3 totals 13 residues. V shed 8 bases and J 4 bases; nucleotides not matched to a gene: 3. Germline V gene data show CDR1 as MNHEY and CDR2 as SMNVEV (reference sequence). In DNA form, the CDR3 reads TGTGCCAGCCGGACAGGGGCTTACAATGAGCAGTTCTTC. Translation gives CASRTGAYNEQFF.

The chain couples TRBV29-1 to TRBJ1-4; 10 bases line up with TRBD1. The V gene end was trimmed by 7 bases and the J gene end by 8 bases; junction bases not matched to a gene: 7. This CDR3 contains 13 residues. Germline CDR1 is SQVTM and CDR2 is ANQGSEA. The chain's CDR3 is CSAKGQGREKLFF. The CDR3 nucleotides read TGCAGCGCCAAGGGACAGGGGAGGGAAAAACTGTTTTTT.